This TCR beta chain was captured by sequencing in a study of STAT5B mutations in CD4+ large granular lymphocyte leukemia. Findings of the study overall: Higher CD4+ than CD8+ T-LGLL clonality might reflect small sample size. Approximately 25% of private leukemic clonotypes occurred rarely in other patients' non-leukemic repertoires.

Sequencing was at survey level. Original data processing: Lowest detectable productive clonotype frequency was 2.59 x 10-5. Profiling relied on immunoSEQ multiplex PCR, and the TCRdb table lists in-frame clones only, not all of them. D and trimming were read from the DNA, whereas the V and J calls and clone size are those reported in that table. The sample holds 30,000 or so clones; under 85% are singletons and the top ten take 2.1%. V gave up 10 bases and J gave up 2 bases; unmatched junction bases: 8. The CDR3 is made up of 15 amino acids. CDR1 and CDR2 from the germline V gene are ENHRY and SYGVKD. In regard to this clone: Its antigen is still unknown.

The sequenced material came from CD4+ T cells from blood buffy coats. This TCR came from a human donor in good health. The chain carries TRBV10-3 and TRBJ1-1; 12 bases map to TRBD1. The CDR3 loop is CASRGQGASNTEAFF. CDR3 nucleotide sequence: TGTGCCAGTAGGGGACAGGGGGCCTCAAACACTGAAGCTTTCTTT.